This T cell receptor (beta chain) appears in the sequencing data of a study of molecular identifiers for immune sequencing clone quantification. A word on this clonotype: Its antigen is unidentified. A much larger clone is a single base away; this may be a read error.

Study-wide results and caveats: Same-barcode identical TCR molecules could make highly expanded clones look smaller than they are. Spiked Jurkat TCR RNA equivalent to one cell was reportedly detectable in 800,000 to 1,000,000 naive cells. Whereas naive cells kept under 1% of molecules in clones above 20 RNA copies, such clones held over 97% in effectors.

Each CDR3 protein is one row after TCRdb ran MiXCR on the PCR reads. The table lists 38,000 or so distinct CDR3 sequences, less than 20% of them singletons. CDR1 and CDR2 (germline): SGHVS, FNYEAQ. There are 14 residues in the CDR3. V gave up 0 bases and J gave up 6 bases, with 12 bases separating them. Sorting was used to obtain naive CD8 T cells (CD8+CD4-CCR7+CD45RA+). The chain uses TRBV7-6 and TRBJ2-7; D gene uncertain. Sequences were obtained from naive CD8+ T cells from blood, with Jurkat cell RNA spiked in. The subset is: FACS-sorted CD8+CD4-CCR7+CD45RA+ naive T cells. The TCR originated in a human donor in good health. Some libraries in this study had Jurkat cell RNA spiked in. CDR3 DNA: TGTGCCAGCAGCTTAGCGGGCAGTAGCTGCGAGCAGTACTTC. Residues: CASSLAGSSCEQYF.